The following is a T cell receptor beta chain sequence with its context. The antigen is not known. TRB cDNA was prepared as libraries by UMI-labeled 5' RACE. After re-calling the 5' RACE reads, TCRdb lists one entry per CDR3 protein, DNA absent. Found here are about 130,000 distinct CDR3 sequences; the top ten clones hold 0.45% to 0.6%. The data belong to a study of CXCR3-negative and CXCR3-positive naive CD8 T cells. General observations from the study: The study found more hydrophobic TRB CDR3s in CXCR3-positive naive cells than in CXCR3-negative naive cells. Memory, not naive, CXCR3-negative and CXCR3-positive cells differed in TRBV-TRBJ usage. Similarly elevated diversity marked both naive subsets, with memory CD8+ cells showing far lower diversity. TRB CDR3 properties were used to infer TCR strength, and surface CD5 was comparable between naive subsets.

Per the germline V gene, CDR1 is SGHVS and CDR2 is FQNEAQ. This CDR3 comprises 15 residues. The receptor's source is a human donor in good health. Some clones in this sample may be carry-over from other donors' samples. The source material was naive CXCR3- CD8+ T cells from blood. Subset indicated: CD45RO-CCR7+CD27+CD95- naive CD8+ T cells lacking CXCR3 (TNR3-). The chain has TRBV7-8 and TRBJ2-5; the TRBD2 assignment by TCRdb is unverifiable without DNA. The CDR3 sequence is CASTPAGGEGETQYF.